The clone carrying this T cell receptor (beta chain) has more than one count but fewer than ten. What it binds is unknown. Healthy donors of bone marrow made up the group. Researchers ran the PCR with 60 Vbeta and 13 Jbeta primers. Profiling relied on immunoSEQ multiplex PCR, and the TCRdb table lists in-frame clones only, not all of them. The data hold about 120,000 clones, with roughly 9% observed a single time. These data come from a study of cytomegalovirus exposure and HLA in healthy donors. Study-wide findings and caveats: Some V segments could not be told apart, so they were left out, TRBV6-2 and TRBV6-3 among them.

The CDR3 extends over 16 amino acids. Per germline, CDR1 SQVTM and CDR2 ANQGSEA. V was cut by 1 base and J by 3 bases, with 19 bases left in between. The rearrangement uses TRBV29-1 and TRBJ2-7; tentative D call: TRBD2 (6 bases). This clonotype was obtained from a young man in good health and CMV-seronegative. Sequencing used PBMCs. CDR3 amino acids: CSVEGGKGIRGYEQYF. As DNA, the CDR3 is TGCAGCGTTGAAGGCGGGAAGGGAATAAGAGGCTACGAGCAGTACTTC.